The 9 T cell receptor beta chains in this list originate from one sample, sequenced in a study of monozygotic twins with inflammatory bowel disease. From the 5' RACE reads, TCRdb lists one entry per CDR3 protein and no DNA. The sample table sets out a few hundred thousand distinct CDR3 sequences. Material: blood. Receptors were obtained from a human donor with ulcerative colitis or Crohn's disease, or a healthy co-twin of an affected twin (not recorded which).

The chain combines TRBV28 with TRBJ1-2; TCRdb names TRBD1, which stays unverified in the absence of DNA. The CDR3 covers 16 residues. Germline CDR1 is MDHEN and CDR2 is SYDVKM. The CDR3 loop reads CASSFGTGGAGYGYTF.

J is TRBJ2-2 and V is TRBV2; the TCRdb D gene call, TRBD1, has no DNA to confirm it. CDR1 is SNHLY and CDR2 is FYNNEI in the germline V gene. CDR3 size: 14 residues. The CDR3 sequence: CASRWTDSTGELFF.

This chain's CDR3 is CASSRNRVSNEKLFF. The V call is TRBV7-9, the J call TRBJ1-4; TCRdb lists TRBD1, though no DNA is available to test this call. The CDR3 extends over 15 amino acids. CDR1 is SEHNR, CDR2 FQNEAQ, per germline (reference sequence).

This chain joins TRBV5-1 and TRBJ2-1. The CDR3 is 15 residues long. Germline CDR1 is SGHRS and CDR2 is YFSETQ. The CDR3 protein is CASSLAEVANNEQFF. Using reference TRBV5-1 and TRBJ2-1 for the parts outside the CDR3, the full variable domain is KAGVTQTPRYLIKTRGQQVTLSCSPISGHRSVSWYQQTPGQGLQFLFEYFSETQRNKGNFPGRFSGRQFSNSRSEMNVSTLELGDSALYLCASSLAEVANNEQFFGPGTRLTVL.

The chain employs TRBV5-1 and TRBJ2-3; TCRdb calls TRBD2, which cannot be checked without DNA. CDR1 SGHRS and CDR2 YFSETQ come from the germline V gene. The CDR3 covers 18 residues. CDR3 sequence: CASSISFTGLLSTDTQYF. Using reference TRBV5-1 and TRBJ2-3 for the parts outside the CDR3, the full variable domain is KAGVTQTPRYLIKTRGQQVTLSCSPISGHRSVSWYQQTPGQGLQFLFEYFSETQRNKGNFPGRFSGRQFSNSRSEMNVSTLELGDSALYLCASSISFTGLLSTDTQYFGPGTRLTVL.

CDR3 residues: CASSPFSQAGNTIYF. The chain uses TRBV5-1 and TRBJ1-3. CDR3 length equals 15 residues. Germline CDR1 and CDR2: SGHRS and YFSETQ.

The rearrangement links TRBV20-1 to TRBJ2-5; the D call from TCRdb, TRBD1, cannot be confirmed without DNA. Germline V gene sequence: CDR1 DFQATT, CDR2 SNEGSKA (reference sequence). The CDR3 is made up of 15 amino acids. The CDR3 loop reads CSRGGHGDFPRAQYF.

The chain joins TRBV7-8 to TRBJ2-3; the TRBD2 assignment by TCRdb is unverifiable without DNA. There are 18 residues in the CDR3. CDR1 and CDR2 from the germline V gene are SGHVS and FQNEAQ. CDR3: CASSYRLAGGLSTDTQYF.

The rearrangement links TRBV5-6 to TRBJ2-1; lacking DNA, the TRBD1 call made by TCRdb goes unchecked. The germline CDR1 and CDR2 sequences are SGHDT and YYEEEE. The CDR3 covers 15 residues. CDR3 loop: CASSSGVVRYNEQFF.